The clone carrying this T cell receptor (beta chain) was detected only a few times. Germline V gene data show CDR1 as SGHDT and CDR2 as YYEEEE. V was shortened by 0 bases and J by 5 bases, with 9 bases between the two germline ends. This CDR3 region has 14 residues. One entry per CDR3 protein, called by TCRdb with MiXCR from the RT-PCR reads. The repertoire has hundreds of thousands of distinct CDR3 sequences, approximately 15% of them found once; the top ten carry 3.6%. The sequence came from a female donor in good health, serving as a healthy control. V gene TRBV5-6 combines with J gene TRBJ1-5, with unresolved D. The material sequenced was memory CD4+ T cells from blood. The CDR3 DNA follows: TGTGCCAGCAGCTTGGTTGGGCCCGATCAGCCCCAGCATTTT. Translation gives CASSLVGPDQPQHF.